The rows below give T cell receptor beta chains drawn from one sample of a study of blood T cells in healthy people across ages. MiXCR, run by TCRdb on the 5' RACE reads, gives a single entry per CDR3 protein. The sample contains 950,000 to 1,200,000 distinct CDR3 sequences, 35% to 45% of which appear only once. Sequenced input: blood. The receptors here all came from a man in his late teens or twenties in good health. Each CDR3 is given with its conserved first and last residue. The order of the fields is V gene, clone size, D gene, J gene, CDR3 DNA, CDR3 protein. A D gene is named only where the DNA matches it firmly. The size entry is marked missing in some rows and otherwise reads once, few, many or a size class.

V gene: TRBV12-5
clone size: NA
D gene: NA
J gene: TRBJ2-7
CDR3 DNA: TGTGCTAGTGGTCAGGGACACCCCTACGAGCAGTACTTC
CDR3 protein: CASGQGHPYEQYF

V gene: TRBV10-3
clone size: NA
D gene: NA
J gene: TRBJ2-2
CDR3 DNA: TGTGCCATCAGTGAGAGGACAGACGCGAACACCGGGGAGCTGTTTTTT
CDR3 protein: CAISERTDANTGELFF

V gene: TRBV5-1
clone size: few
D gene: TRBD1
J gene: TRBJ1-5
CDR3 DNA: TGCGCCAGCAGCTTGGGTCAGGGGGCCCAGCCCCAGCATTTT
CDR3 protein: CASSLGQGAQPQHF

V gene: TRBV12-3/TRBV12-4
clone size: few
D gene: TRBD1
J gene: TRBJ1-1
CDR3 DNA: TGTGCCAGCAGTCACTCGGACAGGGGAGCTGAAGCTTTCTTT
CDR3 protein: CASSHSDRGAEAFF

V gene: TRBV7-2
clone size: NA
D gene: NA
J gene: TRBJ2-2
CDR3 DNA: TGTGCCAGCAGCTTAGACCCTGGGGCCGGGGAGCTGTTTTTT
CDR3 protein: CASSLDPGAGELFF

V gene: TRBV6-2/TRBV6-3
clone size: NA
D gene: NA
J gene: TRBJ1-2
CDR3 DNA: TGTGCCAGCAGCCTTCAACAGGGACACTATGGCTACACCTTC
CDR3 protein: CASSLQQGHYGYTF

V gene: TRBV27
clone size: once
D gene: NA
J gene: TRBJ2-3
CDR3 DNA: TGTGCCAGCAGTTTATTTGGGGGGTTGACAGATACGCAGTATTTT
CDR3 protein: CASSLFGGLTDTQYF

V gene: TRBV2
clone size: once
D gene: NA
J gene: TRBJ1-5
CDR3 DNA: TGTGCCGGCAGGACCGGACAGCGCAATCAGCCCCAGCATTTT
CDR3 protein: CAGRTGQRNQPQHF

V gene: TRBV20-1
clone size: few
D gene: NA
J gene: TRBJ2-5
CDR3 DNA: TGCAGTGCTCAGAGGACTAACGGCGAGACCCAGTACTTC
CDR3 protein: CSAQRTNGETQYF

V gene: TRBV20-1
clone size: few
D gene: NA
J gene: TRBJ1-5
CDR3 DNA: TGCAGTGCCAAAACGGGGTGGGGTGGCAATCAGCCCCAGCATTTT
CDR3 protein: CSAKTGWGGNQPQHF

V gene: TRBV28
clone size: NA
D gene: NA
J gene: TRBJ1-1
CDR3 DNA: TGTGCCAGCAGTCTACAGGTCAGGAACACTGAAGCTTTCTTT
CDR3 protein: CASSLQVRNTEAFF

V gene: TRBV27
clone size: few
D gene: NA
J gene: TRBJ1-2
CDR3 DNA: TGTGCCAGCAGTTTATCGGGGTTACTCGCGTGGGGCTACACCTTC
CDR3 protein: CASSLSGLLAWGYTF

V gene: TRBV7-9
clone size: many
D gene: TRBD2
J gene: TRBJ2-1
CDR3 DNA: TGTGCCAGCAGCTATAGCGGGGGCGCTCACAATGAGCAGTTCTTC
CDR3 protein: CASSYSGGAHNEQFF

V gene: TRBV24-1
clone size: NA
D gene: NA
J gene: TRBJ2-3
CDR3 DNA: TGTGCCACCAGTGAAGGCGGGCGTACGCAGTATTTT
CDR3 protein: CATSEGGRTQYF

V gene: TRBV9
clone size: few
D gene: NA
J gene: TRBJ2-7
CDR3 DNA: TGTGCCAGCAGCGATTACCGGAGGGTCGAGCAGTACTTC
CDR3 protein: CASSDYRRVEQYF

V gene: TRBV12-3/TRBV12-4
clone size: many
D gene: TRBD1
J gene: TRBJ2-1
CDR3 DNA: TGTGCCAGCAGTTTAGGGGACAGGGGGTTCGATGAGCAGTTCTTC
CDR3 protein: CASSLGDRGFDEQFF

V gene: TRBV18
clone size: NA
D gene: NA
J gene: TRBJ2-5
CDR3 DNA: TGTGCCAGCTCACGCACCTCTAGGGGGGCCAAACCTCAAGAGACCCAGTACTTC
CDR3 protein: CASSRTSRGAKPQETQYF

V gene: TRBV5-1
clone size: NA
D gene: NA
J gene: TRBJ2-3
CDR3 DNA: TGCGCCAGCAGCTTGGCCTCAGGGAACCTCGGCACAGATACGCAGTATTTT
CDR3 protein: CASSLASGNLGTDTQYF

V gene: TRBV12-5
clone size: NA
D gene: NA
J gene: TRBJ2-3
CDR3 DNA: TGTGCTAGTGGTGTCCGGGTAACAGATACGCAGTATTTT
CDR3 protein: CASGVRVTDTQYF

V gene: TRBV6-6
clone size: many
D gene: NA
J gene: TRBJ1-2
CDR3 DNA: TGTGCCTCTCAGGGCTATGGCTACACCTTC
CDR3 protein: CASQGYGYTF

V gene: TRBV6-6
clone size: NA
D gene: NA
J gene: TRBJ1-1
CDR3 DNA: TGTGCCAGCAGAGGTATACCGAACACTGAAGCTTTCTTT
CDR3 protein: CASRGIPNTEAFF

V gene: TRBV10-3
clone size: few
D gene: NA
J gene: TRBJ2-7
CDR3 DNA: TGTGCCATCAGGGGAACAGGGTACGAGCAGTACTTC
CDR3 protein: CAIRGTGYEQYF

V gene: TRBV27
clone size: NA
D gene: NA
J gene: TRBJ2-5
CDR3 DNA: TGTGCCAGCAGTTTAATAGGGGAGGAGCCTGGGGAGACCCAGTACTTC
CDR3 protein: CASSLIGEEPGETQYF

V gene: TRBV4-1
clone size: NA
D gene: NA
J gene: TRBJ2-7
CDR3 DNA: TGCGCCAGCAGCCAAGATTTAGGGGGCGAGCAGTACTTC
CDR3 protein: CASSQDLGGEQYF

V gene: TRBV20-1
clone size: many
D gene: NA
J gene: TRBJ1-5
CDR3 DNA: TGCAGTGCTAGAGATATGGGGCAGGCGACCCATAGCAATCAGCCCCAGCATTTT
CDR3 protein: CSARDMGQATHSNQPQHF

V gene: TRBV6-5
clone size: NA
D gene: NA
J gene: TRBJ2-7
CDR3 DNA: TGTGCCAGCAGTCCAACCCCTAGCATTCGGTACTTC
CDR3 protein: CASSPTPSIRYF